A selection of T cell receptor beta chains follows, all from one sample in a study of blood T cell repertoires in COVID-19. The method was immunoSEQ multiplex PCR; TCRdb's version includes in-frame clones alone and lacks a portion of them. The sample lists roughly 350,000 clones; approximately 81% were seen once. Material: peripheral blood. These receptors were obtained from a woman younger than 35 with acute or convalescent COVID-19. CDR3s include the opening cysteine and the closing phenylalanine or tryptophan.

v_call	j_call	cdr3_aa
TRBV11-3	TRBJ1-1	CASSFITTRRDTEAFF
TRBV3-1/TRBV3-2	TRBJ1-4	CASRGDRVSATNEKLFF
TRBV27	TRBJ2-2	CASSPRDRFGELFF
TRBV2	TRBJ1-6	CASSDYGVNSPLHF
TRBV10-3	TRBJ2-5	CAISDRWAGQETQYF
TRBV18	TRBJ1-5	CASSPQPTTGQPQHF
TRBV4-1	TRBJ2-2	CASSQVNPGELFF
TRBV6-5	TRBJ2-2	CASRTDRVWTGELFF
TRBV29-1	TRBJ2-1	CSVGTGTYNEQFF
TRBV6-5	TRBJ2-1	CASTSLAGGNEQFF
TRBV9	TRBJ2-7	CASSVELAPFYEQYF
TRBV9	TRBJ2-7	CASSVASGGQDYEQYF
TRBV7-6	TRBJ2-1	CASSPWGRQPNNEQFF
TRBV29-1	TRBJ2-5	CSVLPGEETQYF
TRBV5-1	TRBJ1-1	CASSPTGTGEVTEAFF
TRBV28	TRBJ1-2	CASSLRDNYGYTF
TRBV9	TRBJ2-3	CASSVGPLADTQYF
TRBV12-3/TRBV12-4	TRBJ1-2	CASSSGGAGGYTF
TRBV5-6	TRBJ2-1	CASSRRAGVSYNEQFF
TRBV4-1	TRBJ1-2	CASSKAAMFGYTF
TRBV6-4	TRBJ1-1	CASSDSEGGEAFF
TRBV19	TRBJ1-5	CASSIGQLNQPQHF
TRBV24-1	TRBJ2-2	CATSHPGLAGGNTGELFF
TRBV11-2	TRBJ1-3	CASSFGESGNTIYF
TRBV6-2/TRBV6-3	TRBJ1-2	CASSFPRVANYGYTF
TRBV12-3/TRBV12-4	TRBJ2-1	CASSWQTYNEQFF
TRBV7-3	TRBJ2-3	CASSSVAGGPSDTQYF
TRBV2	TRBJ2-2	CASSGLAVTGELFF
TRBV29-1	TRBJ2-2	CSVLDRGRRNGELFF
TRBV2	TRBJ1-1	CASSEGDSNTEAFF
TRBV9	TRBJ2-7	CASSVRTSGGDEQYF
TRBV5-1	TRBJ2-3	CASSLAGLAGTDTQYF
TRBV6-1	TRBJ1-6	CASSERGSSYNSPLHF
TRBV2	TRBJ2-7	CASSAERGEQYF
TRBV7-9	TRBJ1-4	CASSLGPARQGANEKLFF
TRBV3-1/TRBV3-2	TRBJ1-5	CASSQDMGPNQPQHF
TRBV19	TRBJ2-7	CASSIDGRGSYEQYF
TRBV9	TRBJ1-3	CASSLRERENTIYF
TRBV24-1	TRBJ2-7	CATSGQGRYEQYF
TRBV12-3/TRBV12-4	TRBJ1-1	CASSSLTGTEAFF
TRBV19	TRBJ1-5	CASSIAQGAGQPQHF
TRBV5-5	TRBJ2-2	CASSLLAGNTGELFF
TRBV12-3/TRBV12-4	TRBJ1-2	CASSFAGWYGYTF
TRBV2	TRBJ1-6	CASTRDRVNSPLHF
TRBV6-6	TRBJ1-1	CASSPDRGSKNTEAFF
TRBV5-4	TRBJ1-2	CAWTATDYGYTF
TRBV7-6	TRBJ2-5	CASSPGTGGWYQETQYF